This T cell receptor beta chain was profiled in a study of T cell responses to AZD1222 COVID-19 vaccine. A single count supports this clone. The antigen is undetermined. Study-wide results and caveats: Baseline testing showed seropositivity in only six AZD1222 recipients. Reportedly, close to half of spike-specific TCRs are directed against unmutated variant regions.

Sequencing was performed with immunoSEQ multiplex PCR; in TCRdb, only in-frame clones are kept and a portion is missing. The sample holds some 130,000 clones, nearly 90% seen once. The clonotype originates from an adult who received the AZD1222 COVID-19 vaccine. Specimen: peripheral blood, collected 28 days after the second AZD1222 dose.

The CDR3: CASSQDRGPMNTEAFF. The CDR3 bases are TGTGCCAGCAGCCAAGACAGGGGGCCAATGAACACTGAAGCTTTCTTT. The chain combines TRBV3-1 (or the pseudogene TRBV3-2) with TRBJ1-1; 8 bases fit TRBD1. CDR3 size: 16 residues. CDR1 and CDR2 (germline): LGHDT, YNNKEL (reference sequence). J gave up 0 bases and V 0 bases, and 3 bases lay outside the gene matches.